This T cell receptor (beta chain) is drawn from a study of regulatory T cells in long-lasting Graves disease. Points from the study as a whole: Persistent patients shared more public clonotypes (about 3,000) than newly diagnosed patients (about 940). There were preferences for TRBV28, TRBJ1-2 and TRBJ2-5 in persistent disease.

This clonotype has only a few counts. Its antigen is undetermined. Both iRepertoire HTBI primers and Arm-PCR of CDR3 regions were used to build the TCR beta libraries. One entry per CDR3 protein results from TCRdb running MiXCR on the multiplex PCR reads. Counted here are about 430,000 distinct CDR3 sequences, around 20% occurring once; the ten biggest clones make up around 15%. The time point here: persistent/refractory GD, antithyroid drugs over 5 years with positive TRAb. Researchers made the TCR library from RNA that was extracted from PBMCs. An endocrinology department in Xi'an, China, recruited the patients. Peripheral blood, roughly 8.8 milliliters of it, was drawn into EDTA tubes. Trimming stripped 7 bases from V and 0 bases from J, with 7 bases between. Germline CDR1 is MNHNS and CDR2 is SASEGT. CDR3 size: 13 residues.

The rearrangement joins TRBV6-1 to TRBJ1-5, with D unresolved. The receptor comes from a female donor with Graves disease. Sequences were derived from peripheral blood mononuclear cells (PBMCs), sampled when the disease was refractory, from a patient treated with antithyroid drugs. The CDR3 is CASTGSSNQPQHF. The CDR3 DNA is TGTGCCAGCACTGGGAGTAGCAATCAGCCCCAGCATTTT.